This T cell receptor beta chain comes out of a study of molecular identifiers for immune sequencing clone quantification. Study-wide context: Replicates involved a five-way split of RNA from about 20,000 or 100,000 naive CD8 cells, with sequencing of four.

Bulk TCR libraries were made with methods that had been previously described and with listed TCR primers. TCRdb ran MiXCR on the PCR reads and lists one entry per CDR3 protein. Of nearly 650,000 distinct CDR3 sequences listed, roughly 27% were seen once; the top ten hold 0.78%. Sorting captured naive CD8 T cells as CD8+CD4-CCR7+CD45RA+. In its sample, this clonotype was seen many times. Its cognate antigen is unknown. Study observations and caveats: Among 930,000 or so naive cells, as was reported, spiked Jurkat TCR RNA from one cell was detectable.

CDR1 is SEHNR, CDR2 FQNEAQ, per germline (reference sequence). This CDR3 is built from 15 residues. V lost 5 bases and J lost 0, with 13 bases in between. The chain links TRBV7-9 to TRBJ1-2; D is unresolved. The receptor comes from a human donor in good health. Some libraries in this study had Jurkat cell RNA spiked in. Sequencing was carried out using naive CD8+ T cells from blood, with Jurkat cell RNA spiked in. Subset defined: FACS-sorted CD8+CD4-CCR7+CD45RA+ naive T cells. The CDR3 is CASSPQVRANYGYTF. CDR3 bases: TGTGCCAGCAGCCCCCAGGTCCGAGCTAACTATGGCTACACCTTC. The whole variable domain, remainder taken from reference TRBV7-9 and TRBJ1-2, is DTGVSQNPRHKITKRGQNVTFRCDPISEHNRLYWYRQTLGQGPEFLTYFQNEAQLEKSRLLSDRFSAERPKGSFSTLEIQRTEQGDSAMYLCASSPQVRANYGYTFGSGTRLTVV.